The 19 T cell receptor beta chains below come from one sample, sequenced in a study of human T cells and chemical hapten exposure. Time point denoted: patch test 1, 2 weeks after DPC sensitization. Documented treatment: therapeutic diphenylcyclopropenone sensitization with weekly scalp DPC. TCRdb used MiXCR to reprocess the RACE reads, holding one entry per CDR3 protein. The table has about 49,000 distinct CDR3 sequences, around 9% seen once; the top ten hold approximately 4.5%. The specimen was whole blood, collected in connection with sensitization to the hapten diphenylcyclopropenone (DPC). The source of these receptors is a woman aged 45-59 years with alopecia areata. Some clones in this sample may be carry-over from other donors' samples.

This clonotype was counted between two and nine times. This rearrangement joins TRBV3-1 to TRBJ2-5, with D possibly TRBD2 on 6 matching bases. Germline-derived CDR1 and CDR2 are LGHDT and YNNKEL (reference sequence). CDR3 size: 16 residues. Trimming removed 0 bases from V and 0 bases from J, with 11 bases in between. As DNA, the CDR3 is TGTGCCAGCAGCCAAGATTTTAGCGGTTACCAAGAGACCCAGTACTTC. Protein sequence: CASSQDFSGYQETQYF.

This clonotype was counted only a few times. The chain uses TRBV29-1 and TRBJ1-1; D is undetermined. CDR1 and CDR2 from the germline V gene are SQVTM and ANQGSEA. The CDR3 has 12 residues. Trimming shortened V by 4 bases and J by 10 bases, and 16 bases separated the two germline ends. CDR3 coding DNA: TGCAGCGTTGCGGGAAAAGAGATAGGAGCTTTCTTT. Residues: CSVAGKEIGAFF.

The sample holds many counts of this clonotype. The chain has TRBV5-8 and TRBJ1-5, with D unresolved. This CDR3 is 12 amino acids long. V was pared by 2 bases and J by 6 bases, with 6 bases between. From germline, CDR1 is SGHTS and CDR2 YDEGEE. The CDR3 DNA sequence: TGTGCCAGCAGCTTCAGGAGTCAGCCCCAGCATTTT. Amino acid sequence: CASSFRSQPQHF.

Details on this clonotype: This may be a read error: a much more frequent sequence differs by one nucleotide. This chain connects TRBV7-2 to TRBJ2-7, with D possibly being TRBD1 (6 bases). From germline, CDR1 is SGHTA and CDR2 FQGNSA. The CDR3 contains 15 residues. V lost 3 bases to trimming and J lost 1 base, with 13 bases between them. CDR3 loop: CASSLALTGSYEQYF. The CDR3, as DNA: TGTGCCAGCAGCTTGGCACTCACAGGGTCCTACGAGCAGTACTTC.

This clonotype was seen a handful of times. The chain has TRBV6-5 and TRBJ1-1; D not certain. This CDR3 has 12 amino acids. V lost 4 bases, J lost 6 bases, and 9 bases lay in between. Germline V lookup: CDR1 MNHEY, CDR2 SVGAGI. The CDR3, as DNA: TGTGCCAGCAGTTCCCCCCCCGCTGAAGCTTTCTTT. This codes for CASSSPPAEAFF.

There are many counts of this clonotype. V usage is TRBV20-1 and J usage is TRBJ2-1; tentatively, D is TRBD1 (6 bases). Germline assignment: CDR1 DFQATT and CDR2 SNEGSKA (reference sequence). The germline V and J ends were trimmed by 4 bases and 6 bases, with 19 bases remaining between them. The CDR3 is made up of 15 amino acids. Here the CDR3 DNA reads TGCAGTGCTATTCAACGGGACAAAGCTATCAATGAGCAGTTCTTC. It translates to CSAIQRDKAINEQFF.

This clonotype came up a few times. The chain uses TRBV7-2 and TRBJ2-1; D gene uncertain. This CDR3 region has 13 residues. The V and J ends lost 5 bases and 3 bases respectively, with 8 bases between them. Per germline, CDR1 SGHTA and CDR2 FQGNSA. Written as DNA, the CDR3 is TGTGCCAGCAGCGCCGGGTACTACAATGAGCAGTTCTTC. It is translated as CASSAGYYNEQFF.

This clonotype was detected ten times or more. The rearrangement links TRBV12-2 to TRBJ1-5; the DNA was not used to check the table's D call, TRBD1. TRBV12-2 is flagged as a pseudogene. The CDR3 is 19 residues long. In DNA form, the CDR3 reads TGTGCAAGTCGCTTGTCCCGGAACGTCGAACCATTTAGCAATCAGCCCCAGCATTTT. Its translation is CASRLSRNVEPFSNQPQHF.

This clonotype has at least ten counts. The chain's CDR3 is CASSPSGPGYEQYF. The CDR3 DNA sequence: TGTGCCAGCAGTCCCTCGGGCCCAGGCTACGAGCAGTACTTC. The V gene is TRBV28, the J gene TRBJ2-7; D not resolved. V lost 5 bases and J lost 3, with 14 bases in between. CDR1 and CDR2 from the germline V gene are MDHEN and SYDVKM. The CDR3 covers 14 residues.

The sample holds a few counts of this clonotype. The genes are TRBV5-5 and TRBJ2-7, with TRBD2 identical over 7 bases. This CDR3 has 14 residues. J was trimmed by 6 bases and V by 1 base; bases with no gene match: 7. Germline V gene data show CDR1 as SGHKS and CDR2 as YYEKEE (reference sequence). CDR3 residues: CASSLLLASLEQYF. The DNA of the CDR3 is TGTGCCAGCAGCTTGTTACTAGCGTCCCTCGAGCAGTACTTC.

The V gene is TRBV5-1, the J gene TRBJ1-1, with a weak D call TRBD1 (5 bases). This CDR3 has 13 amino acids. V was clipped by 2 bases and J by 1 base, with 6 bases between them. Per the germline V gene, CDR1 is SGHRS and CDR2 is YFSETQ. CDR3: CASSFRANTEAFF. The CDR3 DNA is TGCGCCAGCAGCTTCAGGGCGAACACTGAAGCTTTCTTT. Variable domain in full (rest from reference TRBV5-1 and TRBJ1-1): KAGVTQTPRYLIKTRGQQVTLSCSPISGHRSVSWYQQTPGQGLQFLFEYFSETQRNKGNFPGRFSGRQFSNSRSEMNVSTLELGDSALYLCASSFRANTEAFFGQGTRLTVV.

There are many counts of this clonotype. This chain links TRBV12-3 or TRBV12-4 with TRBJ2-5; 8 bases map to TRBD1. This CDR3 has 14 residues. V trimming: 8 bases; J trimming: 3 bases; junction bases outside the gene matches: 8. The CDR3 here is CASQLRGRKETQYF. CDR3 in DNA: TGTGCCAGCCAGCTCAGGGGGCGAAAAGAGACCCAGTACTTC.

This clonotype was observed at least ten times. V usage is TRBV28 and J usage is TRBJ2-7; 11 bases are shared with TRBD2. CDR1 and CDR2 from the germline V gene are MDHEN and SYDVKM. The CDR3 is 15 amino acids. After removal of 6 bases from V and 4 bases from J, the junction contained 8 bases not matched to a gene. CDR3: CASRVSGRAAYEQYF. The CDR3 nucleotides are TGTGCCAGCAGAGTTAGCGGGAGGGCCGCGTACGAGCAGTACTTC. The full variable domain, its missing parts supplied by reference TRBV28 and TRBJ2-7, is DVKVTQSSRYLVKRTGEKVFLECVQDMDHENMFWYRQDPGLGLRLIYFSYDVKMKEKGDIPEGYSVSREKKERFSLILESASTNQTSMYLCASRVSGRAAYEQYFGPGTRLTVT.

In this sample, this clonotype turned up many times. The V and J genes are TRBV11-3 and TRBJ1-6; no definite D call. CDR3 length equals 17 residues. V lost 1 base, J lost 5 bases, and 15 bases lay in between. Germline CDR1 and CDR2: SGHNT and YENEEA. CDR3 bases: TGTGCCAGCAGCTTAGGCGTGAAGGGAAAGGATAATTCACCCCTCCACTTT. Amino acid sequence: CASSLGVKGKDNSPLHF.

In its sample, this clonotype was seen many times. V gene TRBV27 combines with J gene TRBJ1-4, with unresolved D. The CDR3 consists of 13 residues. Germline-derived CDR1 and CDR2 are MNHEY and SMNVEV (reference sequence). V was shortened by 5 bases and J by 8 bases, with 12 bases between the two germline ends. In DNA form, the CDR3 reads TGTGCCAGCAGTCCTTCGATGCGGGAAAAACTGTTTTTT. It specifies CASSPSMREKLFF.

This clonotype was found many times. The chain is built from TRBV2 and TRBJ2-7; 7 nucleotides align to TRBD2. The junction had 5 bases not matched to a gene; V was cut back by 4 bases and J by 5 bases. The CDR3 totals 13 residues. The germline V gene has CDR1 SNHLY and CDR2 FYNNEI. CDR3 nucleotides: TGTGCCAGCAGTGCCGAGGGAGGGCACGAGCAGTACTTC. As protein: CASSAEGGHEQYF.

The chain carries TRBV9 and TRBJ2-5; D not resolved. This CDR3 contains 12 residues. Trimming shortened V by 0 bases and J by 7 bases, and 7 bases separated the two germline ends. Germline CDR1 SGDLS, CDR2 YYNGEE. The CDR3 here is CASSVVKGTQYF. The CDR3 DNA reads as TGTGCCAGCAGCGTAGTGAAGGGGACCCAGTACTTC.

This clonotype was recorded at least ten times. The chain is built from TRBV20-1 and TRBJ2-1, with unresolved D. Germline CDR1 DFQATT, CDR2 SNEGSKA (reference sequence). The V end was cut by 6 bases, the J end by 3 bases, with 18 bases between. The CDR3 sequence is 15 residues long. CDR3 residues: CSAFPAGVFYNEQFF. The CDR3 DNA reads TGCAGTGCCTTCCCAGCTGGAGTTTTCTACAATGAGCAGTTCTTC.

The J gene is TRBJ2-7, the V gene TRBV5-4; perhaps TRBD2 as D (5 bases). Trimming shortened V by 4 bases and J by 4 bases, and 18 bases separated the two germline ends. Germline V gives CDR1 SGHNT, CDR2 YYREEE (reference sequence). The CDR3 spans 15 residues. CDR3 loop: CASSPSLGSQYEQYF. CDR3 DNA: TGTGCCAGCAGCCCCTCCCTGGGGAGTCAGTACGAGCAGTACTTC. Based on the CDR3 plus reference TRBV5-4 and TRBJ2-7, the full variable domain is ETGVTQSPTHLIKTRGQQVTLRCSSQSGHNTVSWYQQALGQGPQFIFQYYREEENGRGNFPPRFSGLQFPNYSSELNVNALELDDSALYLCASSPSLGSQYEQYFGPGTRLTVT.